This T cell receptor (beta chain) was obtained from a study of human T cells and chemical hapten exposure. Regarding time point: pre-sensitization, week 0. Indicated treatment: therapeutic diphenylcyclopropenone sensitization with weekly scalp DPC. TCRdb re-analysed the RACE reads in MiXCR, keeping a single row per CDR3 protein. The sample includes approximately 260,000 distinct CDR3 sequences, approximately 8.4% of them seen just once. The trim removed 2 bases at V and 4 bases at J, leaving 10 bases unmatched. The CDR3 is 16 amino acids. CDR1 is SGHRS, CDR2 YFSETQ, per germline. This clonotype was counted ten times or more.

The chain uses TRBV5-1 and TRBJ2-3; TRBD1 agrees at 7 bases. The receptor was isolated from a woman between 35 and 50 years old with alopecia areata. Some clones in this sample may be carry-over from other donors' samples. The input for sequencing was whole blood, taken in connection with sensitization to the hapten diphenylcyclopropenone (DPC). CDR3 sequence reads: CASSLTGEGFADTQYF. The CDR3 DNA follows: TGCGCCAGCAGCTTAACAGGGGAAGGTTTCGCAGATACGCAGTATTTT.